The TCR beta chain described here comes from a study of blood T cell repertoires in COVID-19. Clones were read by immunoSEQ multiplex PCR, and TCRdb kept only the in-frame ones, dropping some. The sample comprises about 180,000 clones, around four fifths of which are singletons, and 7.6% rests with the top ten. Trimming stripped 2 bases from V and 0 bases from J, with 14 bases between. The CDR3 runs 18 residues. Per germline, CDR1 SGHTA and CDR2 FQGNSA. V is TRBV7-2 and J is TRBJ2-6, with a possible D match to TRBD1 (6 bases). The clonotype comes from a woman between 65 and 79 years old with COVID-19, enrolled during active disease. Sequences were obtained from peripheral blood. CDR3 sequence (DNA): TGTGCCAGCAGCTTACCGACAGGCGTGGGCTCTGGGGCCAACGTCCTGACTTTC. Its protein product is CASSLPTGVGSGANVLTF.